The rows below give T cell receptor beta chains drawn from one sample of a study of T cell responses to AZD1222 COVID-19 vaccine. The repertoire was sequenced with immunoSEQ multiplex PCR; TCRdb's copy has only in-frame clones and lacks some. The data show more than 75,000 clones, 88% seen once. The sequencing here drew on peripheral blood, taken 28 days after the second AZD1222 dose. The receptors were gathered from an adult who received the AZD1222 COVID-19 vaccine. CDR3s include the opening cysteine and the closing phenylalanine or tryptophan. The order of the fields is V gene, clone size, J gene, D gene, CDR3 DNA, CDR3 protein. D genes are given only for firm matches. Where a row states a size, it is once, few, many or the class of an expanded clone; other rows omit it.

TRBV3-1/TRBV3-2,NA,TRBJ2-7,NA,TGTGCCAGCAGCCAAGTTTACAGTTCCTACGAGCAGTACTTC,CASSQVYSSYEQYF
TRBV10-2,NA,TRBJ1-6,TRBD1,TGCGCCAGCTCAGAGGCAGGGGGCCGAAATTCACCCCTCCACTTT,CASSEAGGRNSPLHF
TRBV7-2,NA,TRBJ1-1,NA,TGTGCCAGCAGCTTAATGGGGGGCCGGGGCACTGAAGCTTTCTTT,CASSLMGGRGTEAFF
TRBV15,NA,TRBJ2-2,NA,TGTGCCACCAGGAGCGGAGGGAACACCGGGGAGCTGTTTTTT,CATRSGGNTGELFF
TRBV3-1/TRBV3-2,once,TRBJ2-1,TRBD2,TGTGCCAGCAGCCCCCGGCTTGTGGCGGGCGGGAGGGCCGAGGTGGATGAGCAGTTCTTC,CASSPRLVAGGRAEVDEQFF
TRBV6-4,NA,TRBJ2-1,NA,TGTGCCAGCAGTGAAGCGTCCTACAATGAGCAGTTCTTC,CASSEASYNEQFF
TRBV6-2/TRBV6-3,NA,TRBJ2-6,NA,TGTGCCAGCAGTTCCACTCGACAGCCAGACTCTGGGGCCAACGTCCTGACTTTC,CASSSTRQPDSGANVLTF
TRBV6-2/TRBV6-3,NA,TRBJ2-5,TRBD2,TGTGCCAGCAGTATACGGACTAGCGGGAGATTGGAGACCCAGTACTTC,CASSIRTSGRLETQYF
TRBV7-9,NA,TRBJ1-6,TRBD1,TGTGCCAGCAGCCGTACCTCGACAGGGAAGAATTCACCCCTCCACTTT,CASSRTSTGKNSPLHF
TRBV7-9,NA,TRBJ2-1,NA,TGTGCCAGCAGCCCTCCAGGTTCCTACAATGAGCAGTTCTTC,CASSPPGSYNEQFF
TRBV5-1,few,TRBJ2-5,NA,TGCGCCAGCAGCTTGGGAGGGGGAGAGACCCAGTACTTC,CASSLGGGETQYF
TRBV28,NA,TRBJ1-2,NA,TGTGCCAGCAGGTCACGGCCCGGGGGGCAGTATGGCTACACCTTC,CASRSRPGGQYGYTF
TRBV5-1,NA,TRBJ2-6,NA,TGCGCCAGCAGCTTGGCCCCCCCAGACTCTGGGGCCAACGTCCTGACTTTC,CASSLAPPDSGANVLTF
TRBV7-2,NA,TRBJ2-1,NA,TGTGCCAGCAGCCGCCCTCAATCTCAAGGGCAGTTCTTC,CASSRPQSQGQFF
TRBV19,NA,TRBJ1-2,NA,TGTGCCAGTAGGAGAGGGACGGATGTCATCTCCTATGGCTACACCTTC,CASRRGTDVISYGYTF
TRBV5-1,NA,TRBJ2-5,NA,TGCGCCAGCAGCTTGGTGCCAGGGGCGGGGGAGACCCAGTACTTC,CASSLVPGAGETQYF
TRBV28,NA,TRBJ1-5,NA,TGTGCCAGCAGCCCCTCAACCGGGACTGGGAATCAGCCCCAGCATTTT,CASSPSTGTGNQPQHF
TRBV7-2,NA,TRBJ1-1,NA,TGTGCCAGCAGCCCCCATCAGGGAATCGACACTGAAGCTTTCTTT,CASSPHQGIDTEAFF
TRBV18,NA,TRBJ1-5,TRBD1,TGTGCCAGCTCACGACAGGGGTCGGATCAGCCCCAGCATTTT,CASSRQGSDQPQHF
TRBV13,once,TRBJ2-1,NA,TGTGCCAGCAGCTTAGGCCGACCCTGGAGTGATGAGCAGTTCTTC,CASSLGRPWSDEQFF
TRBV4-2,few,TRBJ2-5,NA,TGTGCCAGCAGCCAAGGCCTCGTGTACCAAGAGACCCAGTACTTC,CASSQGLVYQETQYF
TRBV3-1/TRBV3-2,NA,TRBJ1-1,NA,TGTGCCAGCAGTCAGAGCTCTGAAGCTTTCTTT,CASSQSSEAFF
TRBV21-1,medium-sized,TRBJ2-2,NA,TGTGCCAGCAGCAAAGGACTAGCCGGGGAGCTGTTTTTT,CASSKGLAGELFF
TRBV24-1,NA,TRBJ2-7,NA,TGTGCCACCAGAGGGACCGATAGCTCCTACGAGCAGTACTTC,CATRGTDSSYEQYF
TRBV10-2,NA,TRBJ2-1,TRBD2,TGCGCCAGCAGTGGGGGGGGACTAGCGATTTACAATGAGCAGTTCTTC,CASSGGGLAIYNEQFF
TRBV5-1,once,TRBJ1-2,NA,TGCGCCAGCAGCTTGGCCGTATCTTCTGGAGGCTACACCTTC,CASSLAVSSGGYTF
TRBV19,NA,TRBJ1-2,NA,TGTGCCAGTAGTCCGGACAGCGGATCTGGCTACACCTTC,CASSPDSGSGYTF
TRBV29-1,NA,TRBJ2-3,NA,TGCAGCGTTGTTGGCAGGACCACAGATACGCAGTATTTT,CSVVGRTTDTQYF
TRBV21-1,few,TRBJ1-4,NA,TGTGCCAGCAGCAAAGTGTTGTCTTGTACTACCCCTGCAACTAATGAAAAACTGTTTTTT,CASSKVLSCTTPATNEKLFF
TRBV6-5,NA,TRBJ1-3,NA,TGTGCCAGCGTAGGGGACGGCTCTGGAAACACCATATATTTT,CASVGDGSGNTIYF
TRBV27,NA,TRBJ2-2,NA,TGTGCCAGCAGTTCGTTTATCCGGGACATTGAAAACACCGGGGAGCTGTTTTTT,CASSSFIRDIENTGELFF
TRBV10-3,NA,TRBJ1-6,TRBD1,TGTGCCATCAGTGAAGGACAGGACCCTTATAATTCACCCCTCCACTTT,CAISEGQDPYNSPLHF
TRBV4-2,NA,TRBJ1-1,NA,TGTGCCAGCAGCCAAGTCACCTTGGGACGGATGAACACTGAAGCTTTCTTT,CASSQVTLGRMNTEAFF
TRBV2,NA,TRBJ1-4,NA,TGTGCCAGCAGTGATCGGGTTCCTAATGAAAAACTGTTTTTT,CASSDRVPNEKLFF
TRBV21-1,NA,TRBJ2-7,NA,TGTGCCAGCAGCAAAACCCTGGCTAAGACAGGGTACCACTCCTACGAGCAGTACTTC,CASSKTLAKTGYHSYEQYF
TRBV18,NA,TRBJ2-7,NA,TGTGCCAGCTCCCCTTACCCCCCCCAGGGAGGCAGGTACGAGCAGTACTTC,CASSPYPPQGGRYEQYF
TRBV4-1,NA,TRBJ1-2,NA,TGCGCCAGCAGGCCGGGCCCCGGAACGGGGTATGGCTACACCTTC,CASRPGPGTGYGYTF
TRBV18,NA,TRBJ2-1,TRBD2,TGTGCCAGCTCCCGACTAGCGGGAGGCAACAATGAGCAGTTCTTC,CASSRLAGGNNEQFF
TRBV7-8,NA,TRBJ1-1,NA,TGTGCCAGCAGCACTAGACGGACTTTGAACACTGAAGCTTTCTTT,CASSTRRTLNTEAFF
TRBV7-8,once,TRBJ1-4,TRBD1,TGTGCCAGCAGCTTAGAGAGGACAGGGACTAATGAAAAACTGTTTTTT,CASSLERTGTNEKLFF
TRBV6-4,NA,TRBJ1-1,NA,TGTGCCAGCAGTGACTTTGAGAACACTGAAGCTTTCTTT,CASSDFENTEAFF
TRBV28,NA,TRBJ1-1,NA,TGTGCCAGCAGTCTTCGCGCCGGGATCACTGAAGCTTTCTTT,CASSLRAGITEAFF
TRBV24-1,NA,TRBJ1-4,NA,TGTGCCACCAGTGAAAAGGCCACTGGGGGCACTTCGGAAAAACTGTTTTTT,CATSEKATGGTSEKLFF
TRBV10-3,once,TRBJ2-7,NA,TGTGCCATCAGTGACAGGGTAGACGACGAGCAGTACTTC,CAISDRVDDEQYF